The sequence of this TCR beta chain was determined in a study of T cells after yellow fever vaccination. This clonotype was recorded many times. No antigen is known for it. Germline V gene data show CDR1 as LGHNA and CDR2 as YSLEER. V was trimmed by 0 bases and J by 6 bases, leaving 16 bases between them. The CDR3 length is 16 residues. 5'RACE template switching produced TCR cDNA carrying a universal primer site and UMIs. From the 5' RACE reads, TCRdb called clonotypes with MiXCR, one entry per CDR3 protein. This table has tens of thousands of distinct CDR3 sequences, approximately 7.4% appearing once. The study's findings and limits: Re-detected after boosting: most primary clones, 96% of CD4 and less than 90% of CD8. Repertoires sorted by FACS could include abundant clonotypes that are contaminants from the bulk population. Faster peaking, at day 5 versus 15, marked a secondary response that was weaker.

The TCR sequence derives from a man aged 25-45 years who received the YFV17D yellow fever vaccine. The sequenced sample was CD8+ T cells sorted from PBMCs, obtained 15 days after the yellow fever booster vaccination. V gene TRBV4-3 combines with J gene TRBJ2-3; D is unresolved. This CDR3 is CASSQDLLDGLDTQYF. CDR3 sequence (DNA): TGCGCCAGCAGCCAAGATCTACTCGATGGGTTGGATACGCAGTATTTT.